This is a list of T cell receptor beta chains from one sample in a study of blood T cell repertoires in COVID-19. TCRdb's table, derived via immunoSEQ multiplex PCR, lists solely in-frame clones and lacks some. This repertoire shows 150,000 to 200,000 clones, 65% to 90% found once; its top ten account for roughly 8.6%. The sample comprised peripheral blood. The receptor set was obtained from a man aged 55 to 70 with acute or convalescent COVID-19. Both conserved end residues are part of each CDR3. The D gene is left open where the match is weak. Some rows mark clone size as missing; the rest say once, few, many or name a class of expanded clone.

V gene: TRBV2; clone size: few; J gene: TRBJ2-1; D gene: TRBD2; CDR3 protein: CASRRLAGTHNEQFF; CDR3 DNA: TGTGCCAGCAGAAGACTAGCGGGAACCCACAATGAGCAGTTCTTC
V gene: TRBV5-1; clone size: .; J gene: TRBJ1-1; D gene: .; CDR3 protein: CASSPGARGTEAFF; CDR3 DNA: TGCGCCAGCAGCCCGGGAGCCAGAGGCACTGAAGCTTTCTTT
V gene: TRBV5-1; clone size: .; J gene: TRBJ2-5; D gene: TRBD1; CDR3 protein: CASSLGQGRETQYF; CDR3 DNA: TGCGCCAGCAGCTTGGGACAGGGTCGGGAGACCCAGTACTTC
V gene: TRBV27; clone size: .; J gene: TRBJ1-4; D gene: .; CDR3 protein: CASSSQAFAGEKLFF; CDR3 DNA: TGTGCCAGCAGTTCCCAGGCATTCGCTGGGGAAAAACTGTTTTTT
V gene: TRBV28; clone size: .; J gene: TRBJ2-2; D gene: .; CDR3 protein: CASSSVNTGELFF; CDR3 DNA: TGTGCCAGCAGTTCCGTTAACACCGGGGAGCTGTTTTTT
V gene: TRBV28; clone size: .; J gene: TRBJ1-2; D gene: .; CDR3 protein: CASSLTSYGYTF; CDR3 DNA: TGTGCCAGCAGTTTAACCAGCTATGGCTACACCTTC
V gene: TRBV9; clone size: .; J gene: TRBJ1-3; D gene: .; CDR3 protein: CASSVDNSGNTIYF; CDR3 DNA: TGTGCCAGCAGCGTAGATAACTCTGGAAACACCATATATTTT
V gene: TRBV4-1; clone size: .; J gene: TRBJ2-3; D gene: TRBD2; CDR3 protein: CASSRGGGTDTQYF; CDR3 DNA: TGCGCCAGCAGCCGGGGAGGGGGCACAGATACGCAGTATTTT
V gene: TRBV9; clone size: .; J gene: TRBJ2-7; D gene: .; CDR3 protein: CASSSTEGYEQYF; CDR3 DNA: TGTGCCAGCAGCTCTACTGAGGGCTACGAGCAGTACTTC
V gene: TRBV19; clone size: .; J gene: TRBJ2-2; D gene: TRBD2; CDR3 protein: CASSIQPGLITGELFF; CDR3 DNA: TGTGCCAGTAGTATCCAACCGGGACTAATAACCGGGGAGCTGTTTTTT
V gene: TRBV18; clone size: .; J gene: TRBJ1-6; D gene: .; CDR3 protein: CASSPGQYNSPLHF; CDR3 DNA: TGTGCCAGCTCCCCTGGACAGTATAATTCACCCCTCCACTTT
V gene: TRBV28; clone size: .; J gene: TRBJ1-2; D gene: .; CDR3 protein: CASSLLYTSGSGYTF; CDR3 DNA: TGTGCCAGCAGTTTACTTTACACGAGCGGGTCTGGCTACACCTTC
V gene: TRBV11-2; clone size: .; J gene: TRBJ2-3; D gene: .; CDR3 protein: CASSFSGSDTQYF; CDR3 DNA: TGTGCCAGCAGTTTCAGCGGCAGCGATACGCAGTATTTT
V gene: TRBV6-5; clone size: .; J gene: TRBJ2-7; D gene: TRBD2; CDR3 protein: CASSYSGGPYEQYF; CDR3 DNA: TGTGCCAGCAGTTATAGCGGGGGACCCTACGAGCAGTACTTC
V gene: TRBV10-1; clone size: .; J gene: TRBJ2-5; D gene: TRBD2; CDR3 protein: CASSEGLAGGQETQYF; CDR3 DNA: TGCGCCAGCAGTGAAGGGCTAGCGGGAGGGCAAGAGACCCAGTACTTC
V gene: TRBV5-1; clone size: .; J gene: TRBJ2-3; D gene: .; CDR3 protein: CASSLSSRGVADTQYF; CDR3 DNA: TGCGCCAGCAGCTTGTCGTCTAGAGGAGTTGCGGATACGCAGTATTTT
V gene: TRBV29-1; clone size: few; J gene: TRBJ2-7; D gene: TRBD2; CDR3 protein: CSVEDTGGGYEQYF; CDR3 DNA: TGCAGCGTTGAAGATACCGGGGGAGGGTACGAGCAGTACTTC
V gene: TRBV7-8; clone size: .; J gene: TRBJ2-7; D gene: TRBD2; CDR3 protein: CASSLFGLAGSSYEQYF; CDR3 DNA: TGTGCCAGCAGCTTATTTGGACTAGCGGGGAGCTCCTACGAGCAGTACTTC
V gene: TRBV25-1; clone size: few; J gene: TRBJ1-2; D gene: .; CDR3 protein: CASSEGGAEGLYGYTF; CDR3 DNA: TGTGCCAGCAGTGAAGGCGGGGCGGAGGGTCTCTATGGCTACACCTTC
V gene: TRBV28; clone size: .; J gene: TRBJ2-7; D gene: TRBD1; CDR3 protein: CASSPPRDSSYEQYF; CDR3 DNA: TGTGCCAGCAGTCCCCCCCGGGACAGCTCCTACGAGCAGTACTTC
V gene: TRBV9; clone size: .; J gene: TRBJ2-1; D gene: TRBD2; CDR3 protein: CASSARLAGNNEQFF; CDR3 DNA: TGTGCCAGCAGCGCCCGACTAGCGGGGAACAATGAGCAGTTCTTC
V gene: TRBV9; clone size: .; J gene: TRBJ2-1; D gene: TRBD2; CDR3 protein: CASSATSGRFNEQFF; CDR3 DNA: TGTGCCAGCAGCGCCACTAGCGGGAGGTTCAATGAGCAGTTCTTC
V gene: TRBV6-5; clone size: .; J gene: TRBJ1-1; D gene: .; CDR3 protein: CASSYSAGGTEAFF; CDR3 DNA: TGTGCCAGCAGTTACTCCGCAGGAGGCACTGAAGCTTTCTTT
V gene: TRBV28; clone size: .; J gene: TRBJ1-4; D gene: .; CDR3 protein: CASRPAGGALNEKLFF; CDR3 DNA: TGTGCCAGCAGACCTGCTGGGGGGGCCCTTAATGAAAAACTGTTTTTT
V gene: TRBV7-3; clone size: .; J gene: TRBJ2-5; D gene: .; CDR3 protein: CASSRGNRVNGETQYF; CDR3 DNA: TGTGCCAGCAGCCGGGGTAACAGGGTCAACGGAGAGACCCAGTACTTC
V gene: TRBV5-1; clone size: once; J gene: TRBJ1-1; D gene: .; CDR3 protein: CASSLTQGTEAFF; CDR3 DNA: TGCGCCAGCAGCTTGACTCAGGGCACTGAAGCTTTCTTT
V gene: TRBV4-1; clone size: .; J gene: TRBJ2-7; D gene: TRBD2; CDR3 protein: CASSQASGDSYEQYF; CDR3 DNA: TGCGCCAGCAGCCAGGCCAGCGGGGACTCCTACGAGCAGTACTTC
V gene: TRBV6-5; clone size: .; J gene: TRBJ1-2; D gene: .; CDR3 protein: CASTQPGRWYGYTF; CDR3 DNA: TGTGCCAGCACCCAACCAGGCAGGTGGTATGGCTACACCTTC
V gene: TRBV7-3; clone size: .; J gene: TRBJ2-1; D gene: TRBD2; CDR3 protein: CASSLYPAGLALGNEQFF; CDR3 DNA: TGTGCCAGCAGCTTATACCCCGCCGGACTAGCGTTAGGCAATGAGCAGTTCTTC
V gene: TRBV28; clone size: many; J gene: TRBJ2-3; D gene: .; CDR3 protein: CASSLVGGTGTDTQYF; CDR3 DNA: TGTGCCAGCAGTTTAGTCGGCGGGACAGGCACAGATACGCAGTATTTT
V gene: TRBV19; clone size: .; J gene: TRBJ2-1; D gene: TRBD2; CDR3 protein: CASSLSGLVLNEQFF; CDR3 DNA: TGTGCCAGTAGTCTGTCGGGACTAGTGCTCAATGAGCAGTTCTTC
V gene: TRBV19; clone size: .; J gene: TRBJ1-2; D gene: .; CDR3 protein: CASSMAGAGYGYTF; CDR3 DNA: TGTGCCAGTAGTATGGCAGGGGCAGGCTATGGCTACACCTTC
V gene: TRBV9; clone size: .; J gene: TRBJ1-1; D gene: .; CDR3 protein: CASSADPRGTEAFF; CDR3 DNA: TGTGCCAGCAGCGCCGACCCCCGAGGGACTGAAGCTTTCTTT
V gene: TRBV20-1; clone size: .; J gene: TRBJ2-7; D gene: .; CDR3 protein: CSASSNRLTLAYEQYF; CDR3 DNA: TGCAGTGCTAGTTCGAACAGATTGACCCTGGCCTACGAGCAGTACTTC
V gene: TRBV9; clone size: .; J gene: TRBJ1-1; D gene: .; CDR3 protein: CASSVLPGGNTEAFF; CDR3 DNA: TGTGCCAGCAGCGTACTCCCGGGGGGAAACACTGAAGCTTTCTTT
V gene: TRBV18; clone size: .; J gene: TRBJ1-4; D gene: TRBD1; CDR3 protein: CASSLLKGTGGGSSNEKLFF; CDR3 DNA: TGTGCCAGCTCACTCCTTAAAGGGACAGGGGGCGGATCGTCTAATGAAAAACTGTTTTTT
V gene: TRBV5-1; clone size: .; J gene: TRBJ1-6; D gene: TRBD1; CDR3 protein: CASSLGQGASPLHF; CDR3 DNA: TGCGCCAGCAGCTTAGGTCAGGGGGCTTCACCCCTCCACTTT
V gene: TRBV9; clone size: .; J gene: TRBJ2-1; D gene: .; CDR3 protein: CASSEPQLGGGRGYNEQFF; CDR3 DNA: TGTGCCAGCAGCGAACCTCAATTGGGGGGCGGGAGAGGCTACAATGAGCAGTTCTTC
V gene: TRBV27; clone size: .; J gene: TRBJ1-1; D gene: .; CDR3 protein: CASSLEGRKGEAFF; CDR3 DNA: TGTGCCAGCAGTTTGGAGGGGCGGAAGGGTGAAGCTTTCTTT
V gene: TRBV6-5; clone size: .; J gene: TRBJ1-4; D gene: .; CDR3 protein: CASSYSGRVYEKLFF; CDR3 DNA: TGTGCCAGCAGTTACTCGGGGAGGGTATATGAAAAACTGTTTTTT
V gene: TRBV27; clone size: .; J gene: TRBJ1-5; D gene: .; CDR3 protein: CASSLNRGNQPQHF; CDR3 DNA: TGTGCCAGCAGTTTAAATCGCGGGAATCAGCCCCAGCATTTT
V gene: TRBV24-1; clone size: .; J gene: TRBJ2-7; D gene: .; CDR3 protein: CATSGPTYEQYF; CDR3 DNA: TGTGCCACCAGTGGCCCTACCTACGAGCAGTACTTC
V gene: TRBV12-3/TRBV12-4; clone size: .; J gene: TRBJ1-5; D gene: .; CDR3 protein: CASSSAPRQPQHF; CDR3 DNA: TGTGCCAGCAGTTCCGCCCCGCGACAGCCCCAGCATTTT